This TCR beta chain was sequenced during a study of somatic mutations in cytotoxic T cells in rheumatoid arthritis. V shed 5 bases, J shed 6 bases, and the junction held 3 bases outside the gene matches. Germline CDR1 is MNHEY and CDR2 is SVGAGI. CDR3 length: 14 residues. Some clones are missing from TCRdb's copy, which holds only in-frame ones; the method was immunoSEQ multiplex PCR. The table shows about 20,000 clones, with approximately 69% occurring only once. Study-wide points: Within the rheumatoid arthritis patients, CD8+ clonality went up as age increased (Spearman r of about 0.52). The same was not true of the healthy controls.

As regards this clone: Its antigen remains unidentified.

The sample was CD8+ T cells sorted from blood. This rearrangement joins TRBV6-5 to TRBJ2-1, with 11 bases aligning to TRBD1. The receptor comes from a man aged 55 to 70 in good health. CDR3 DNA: TGTGCCAGCAGTCCCGGGACAGGGGGCAATGAGCAGTTCTTC. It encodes CASSPGTGGNEQFF.